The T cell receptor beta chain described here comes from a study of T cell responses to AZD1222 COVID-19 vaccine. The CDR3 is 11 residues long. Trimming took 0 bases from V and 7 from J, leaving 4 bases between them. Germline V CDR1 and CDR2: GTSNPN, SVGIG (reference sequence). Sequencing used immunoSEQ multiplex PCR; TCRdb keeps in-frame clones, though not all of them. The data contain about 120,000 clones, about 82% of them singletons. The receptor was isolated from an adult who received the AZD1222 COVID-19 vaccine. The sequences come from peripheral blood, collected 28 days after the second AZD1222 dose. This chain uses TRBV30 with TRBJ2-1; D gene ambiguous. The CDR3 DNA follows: TGTGCCTGGAGTGTACCGAATGAGCAGTTCTTC. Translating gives CAWSVPNEQFF. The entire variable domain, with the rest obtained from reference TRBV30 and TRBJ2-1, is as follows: SQTIHQWPATLVQPVGSPLSLECTVEGTSNPNLYWYRQAAGRGLQLLFYSVGIGQISSEVPQNLSASRPQDRQFILSSKKLLLSDSGFYLCAWSVPNEQFFGPGTRLTVL.